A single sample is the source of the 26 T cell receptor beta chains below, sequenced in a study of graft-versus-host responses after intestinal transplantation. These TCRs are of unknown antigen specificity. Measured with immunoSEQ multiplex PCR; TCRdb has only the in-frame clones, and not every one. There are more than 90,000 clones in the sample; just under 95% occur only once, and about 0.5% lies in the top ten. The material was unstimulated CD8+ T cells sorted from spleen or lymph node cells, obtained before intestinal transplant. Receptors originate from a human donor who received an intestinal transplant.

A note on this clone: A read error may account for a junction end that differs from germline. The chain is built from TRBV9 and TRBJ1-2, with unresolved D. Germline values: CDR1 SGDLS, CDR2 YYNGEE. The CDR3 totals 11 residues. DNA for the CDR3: TGTGCCAGCAGCGTAGGGTATGGCCACACCTTC. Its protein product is CASSVGYGHTF.

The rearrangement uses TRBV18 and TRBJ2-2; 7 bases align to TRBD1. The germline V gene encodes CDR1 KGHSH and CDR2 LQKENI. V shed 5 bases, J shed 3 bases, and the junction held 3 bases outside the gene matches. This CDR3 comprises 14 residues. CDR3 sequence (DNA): TGTGCCAGCTCAGGAACAGGGGACACCGGGGAGCTGTTTTTT. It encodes CASSGTGDTGELFF.

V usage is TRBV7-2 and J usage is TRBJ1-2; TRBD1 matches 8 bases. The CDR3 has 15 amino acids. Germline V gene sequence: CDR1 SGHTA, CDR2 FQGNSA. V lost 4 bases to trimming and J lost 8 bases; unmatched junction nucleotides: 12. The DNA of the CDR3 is TGTGCCAGCAGCTCCCCCCAGGACAGGGCCGGAGGCTACACCTTC. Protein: CASSSPQDRAGGYTF.

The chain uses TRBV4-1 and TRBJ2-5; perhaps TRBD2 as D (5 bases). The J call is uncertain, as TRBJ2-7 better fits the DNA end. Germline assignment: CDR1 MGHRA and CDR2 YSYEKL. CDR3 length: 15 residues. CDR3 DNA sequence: TGCGCCAGCAGCTGGATAACTACGGGATCCTACGAGCAGTACTTC. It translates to CASSWITTGSYEQYF.

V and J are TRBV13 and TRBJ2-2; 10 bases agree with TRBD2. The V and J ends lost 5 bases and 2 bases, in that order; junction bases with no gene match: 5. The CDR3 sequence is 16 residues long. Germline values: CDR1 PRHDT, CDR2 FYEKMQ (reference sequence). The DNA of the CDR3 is TGTGCCAGCAGCCCAGGACTAGCGGATAACACCGGGGAGCTGTTTTTT. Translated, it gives CASSPGLADNTGELFF.

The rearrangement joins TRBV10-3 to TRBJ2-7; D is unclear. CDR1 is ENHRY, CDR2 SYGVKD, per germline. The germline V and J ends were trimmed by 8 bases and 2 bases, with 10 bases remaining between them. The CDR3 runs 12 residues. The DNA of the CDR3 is TGTGCCATCGGCGACGGAGCCTACGAGCAGTACTTC. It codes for CAIGDGAYEQYF.

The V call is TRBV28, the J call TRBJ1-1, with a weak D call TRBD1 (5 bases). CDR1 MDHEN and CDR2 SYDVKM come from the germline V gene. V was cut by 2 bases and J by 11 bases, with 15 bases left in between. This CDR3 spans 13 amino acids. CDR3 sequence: CASSLDSGIKAFF. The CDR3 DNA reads TGTGCCAGCAGTTTAGATTCAGGGATAAAGGCTTTCTTT.

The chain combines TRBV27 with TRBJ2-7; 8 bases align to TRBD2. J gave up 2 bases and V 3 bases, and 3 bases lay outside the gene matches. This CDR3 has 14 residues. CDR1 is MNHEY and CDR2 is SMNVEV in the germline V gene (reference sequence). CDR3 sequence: CASSFSGGTYEQYF. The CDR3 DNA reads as TGTGCCAGCAGTTTCAGCGGGGGAACCTACGAGCAGTACTTC.

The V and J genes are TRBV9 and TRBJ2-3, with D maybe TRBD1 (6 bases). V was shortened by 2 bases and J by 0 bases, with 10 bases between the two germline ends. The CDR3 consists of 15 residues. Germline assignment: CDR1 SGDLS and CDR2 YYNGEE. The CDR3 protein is CASSVEGESTDTQYF. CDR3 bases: TGTGCCAGCAGCGTCGAGGGGGAAAGCACAGATACGCAGTATTTT. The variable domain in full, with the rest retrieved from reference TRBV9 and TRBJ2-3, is DSGVTQTPKHLITATGQRVTLRCSPRSGDLSVYWYQQSLDQGLQFLIQYYNGEERAKGNILERFSAQQFPDLHSELNLSSLELGDSALYFCASSVEGESTDTQYFGPGTRLTVL.

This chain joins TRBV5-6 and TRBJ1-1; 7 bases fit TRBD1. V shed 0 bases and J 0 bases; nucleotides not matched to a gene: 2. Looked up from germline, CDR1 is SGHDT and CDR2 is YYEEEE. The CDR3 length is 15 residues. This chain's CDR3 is CASSLGGQLNTEAFF. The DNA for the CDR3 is TGTGCCAGCAGCTTGGGGGGACAGCTGAACACTGAAGCTTTCTTT.

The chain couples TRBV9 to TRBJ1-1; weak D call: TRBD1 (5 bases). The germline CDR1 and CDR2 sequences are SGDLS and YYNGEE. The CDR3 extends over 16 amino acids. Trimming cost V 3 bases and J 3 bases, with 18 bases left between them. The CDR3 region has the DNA TGTGCCAGCAGCGACGCATCATCCGGGGGGGACACTGAAGCTTTCTTT. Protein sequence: CASSDASSGGDTEAFF.

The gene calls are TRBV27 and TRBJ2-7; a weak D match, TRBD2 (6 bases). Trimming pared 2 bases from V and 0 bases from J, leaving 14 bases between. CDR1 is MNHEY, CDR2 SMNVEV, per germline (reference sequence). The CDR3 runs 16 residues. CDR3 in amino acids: CASSLTWGDTSYEQYF. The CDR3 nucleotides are TGTGCCAGCAGTTTAACGTGGGGGGATACCTCCTACGAGCAGTACTTC.

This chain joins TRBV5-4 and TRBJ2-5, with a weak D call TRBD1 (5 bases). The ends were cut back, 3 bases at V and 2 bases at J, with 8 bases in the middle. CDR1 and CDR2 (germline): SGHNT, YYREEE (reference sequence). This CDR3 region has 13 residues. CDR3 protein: CASSYDSQETQYF. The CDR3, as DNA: TGTGCCAGCAGCTACGACAGTCAAGAGACCCAGTACTTC.

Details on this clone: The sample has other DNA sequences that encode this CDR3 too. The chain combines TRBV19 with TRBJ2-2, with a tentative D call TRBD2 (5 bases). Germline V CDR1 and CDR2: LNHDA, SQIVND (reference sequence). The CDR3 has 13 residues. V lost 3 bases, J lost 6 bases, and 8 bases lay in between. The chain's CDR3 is CASSILASGELFF. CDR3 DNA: TGTGCCAGTAGTATTCTAGCATCCGGGGAGCTGTTTTTT.

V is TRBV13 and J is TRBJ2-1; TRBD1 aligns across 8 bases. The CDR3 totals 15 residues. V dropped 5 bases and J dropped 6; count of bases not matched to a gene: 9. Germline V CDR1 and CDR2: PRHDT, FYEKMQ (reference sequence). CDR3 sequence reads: CASSLNSGQGNEQFF. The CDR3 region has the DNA TGTGCCAGCAGCCTAAATTCAGGACAGGGCAATGAGCAGTTCTTC.

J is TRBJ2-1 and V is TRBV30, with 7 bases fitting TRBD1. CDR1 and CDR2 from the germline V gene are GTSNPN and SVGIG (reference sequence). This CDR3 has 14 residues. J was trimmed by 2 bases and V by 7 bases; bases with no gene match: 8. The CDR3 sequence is CASEPTGTYNEQFF. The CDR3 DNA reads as TGTGCCTCGGAACCGACAGGGACCTACAATGAGCAGTTCTTC.

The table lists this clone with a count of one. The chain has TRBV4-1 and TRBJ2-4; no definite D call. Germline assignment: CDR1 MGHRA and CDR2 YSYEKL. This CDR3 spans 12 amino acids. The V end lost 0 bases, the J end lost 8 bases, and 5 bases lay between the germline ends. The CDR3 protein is CASSQDNDIQYF. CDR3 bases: TGCGCCAGCAGCCAAGATAATGACATTCAGTACTTC.

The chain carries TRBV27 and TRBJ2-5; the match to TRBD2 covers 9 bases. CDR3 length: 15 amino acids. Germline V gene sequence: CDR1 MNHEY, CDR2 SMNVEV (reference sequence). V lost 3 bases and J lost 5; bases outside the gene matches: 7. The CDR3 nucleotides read TGTGCCAGCAGTTTGGCGGGACTAGCCAGGGAGACCCAGTACTTC. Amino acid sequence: CASSLAGLARETQYF.

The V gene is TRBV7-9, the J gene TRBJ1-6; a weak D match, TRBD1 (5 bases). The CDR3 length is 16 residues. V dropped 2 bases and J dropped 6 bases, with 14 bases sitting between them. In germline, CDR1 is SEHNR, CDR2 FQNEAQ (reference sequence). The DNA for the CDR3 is TGTGCCAGCAGCTTATCCCCTGGACACTTTAATTCACCCCTCCACTTT. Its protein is CASSLSPGHFNSPLHF.

CDR3 DNA sequence: TGTGCCAGCAGTTTTTTGGGCGTGACCCAGTACTTC. Protein sequence: CASSFLGVTQYF. The chain has TRBV28 and TRBJ2-5; D unresolved. The length of the CDR3 is 12 residues. The V end lost 3 bases, the J end lost 7 bases, and 9 bases lay between the germline ends. Germline loops: CDR1 MDHEN, CDR2 SYDVKM.

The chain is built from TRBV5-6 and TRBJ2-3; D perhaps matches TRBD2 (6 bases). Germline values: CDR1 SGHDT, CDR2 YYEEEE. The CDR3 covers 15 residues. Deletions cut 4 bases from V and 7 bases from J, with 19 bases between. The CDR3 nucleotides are TGTGCCAGCAGCCCGGGACTGGGGAGCTTATATACGCAGTATTTT. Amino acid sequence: CASSPGLGSLYTQYF.

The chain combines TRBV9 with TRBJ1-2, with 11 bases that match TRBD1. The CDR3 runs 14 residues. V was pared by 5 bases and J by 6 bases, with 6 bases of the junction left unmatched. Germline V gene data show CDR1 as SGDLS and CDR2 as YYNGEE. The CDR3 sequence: CASSNGTGGHGYTF. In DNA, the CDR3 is TGTGCCAGCAGTAACGGGACAGGGGGACATGGCTACACCTTC.

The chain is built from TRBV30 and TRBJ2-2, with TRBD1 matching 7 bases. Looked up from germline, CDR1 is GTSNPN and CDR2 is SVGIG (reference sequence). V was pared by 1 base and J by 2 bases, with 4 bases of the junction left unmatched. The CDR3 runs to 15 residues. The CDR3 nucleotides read TGTGCCTGGAGTGCCGGGACAGCCAACACCGGGGAGCTGTTTTTT. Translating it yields CAWSAGTANTGELFF.

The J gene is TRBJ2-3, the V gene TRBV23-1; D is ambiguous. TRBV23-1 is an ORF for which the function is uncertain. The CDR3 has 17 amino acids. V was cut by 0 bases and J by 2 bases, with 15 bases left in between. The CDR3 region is CASSQSSFQASTDTQYF. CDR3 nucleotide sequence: TGCGCCAGCAGTCAATCGAGCTTCCAGGCCTCCACAGATACGCAGTATTTT.

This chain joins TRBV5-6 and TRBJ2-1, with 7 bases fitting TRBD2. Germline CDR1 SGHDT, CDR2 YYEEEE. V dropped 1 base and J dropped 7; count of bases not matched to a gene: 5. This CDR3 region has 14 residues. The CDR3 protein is CASSLLFGGNEQFF. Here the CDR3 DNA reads TGTGCCAGCAGCTTGCTTTTCGGGGGGAATGAGCAGTTCTTC.

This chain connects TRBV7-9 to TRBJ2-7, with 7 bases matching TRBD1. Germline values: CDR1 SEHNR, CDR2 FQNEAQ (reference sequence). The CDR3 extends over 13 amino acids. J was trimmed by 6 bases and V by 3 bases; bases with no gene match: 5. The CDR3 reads CASSLGTGAEQYF. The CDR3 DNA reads TGTGCCAGCAGCTTGGGAACAGGGGCCGAGCAGTACTTC.